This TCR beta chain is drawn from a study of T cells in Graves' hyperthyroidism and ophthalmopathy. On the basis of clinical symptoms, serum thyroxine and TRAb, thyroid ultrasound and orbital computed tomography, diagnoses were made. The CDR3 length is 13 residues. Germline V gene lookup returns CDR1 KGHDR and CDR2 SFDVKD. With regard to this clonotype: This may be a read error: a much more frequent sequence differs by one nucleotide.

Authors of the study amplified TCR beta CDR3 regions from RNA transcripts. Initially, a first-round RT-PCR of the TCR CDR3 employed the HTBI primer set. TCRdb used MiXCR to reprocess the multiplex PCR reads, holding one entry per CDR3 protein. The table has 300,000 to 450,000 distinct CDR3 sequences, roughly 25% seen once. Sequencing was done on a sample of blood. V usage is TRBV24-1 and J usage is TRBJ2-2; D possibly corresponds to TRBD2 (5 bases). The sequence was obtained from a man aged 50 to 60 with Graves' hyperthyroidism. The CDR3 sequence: CATKDPNTGELVF. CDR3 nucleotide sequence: TGTGCCACCAAGGACCCTAACACCGGGGAGCTGGTTTTT.